The T cell receptor (beta chain) under discussion was sequenced for a study of T cell responses to AZD1222 COVID-19 vaccine (dated by TCRdb to the early 2020s). Regarding the research as a whole: Because spike-specific TCR depth and breadth did not differ between the two schedules, AZD1222 recipients who got a second dose at roughly 4 weeks were pooled with those who got a second dose at roughly 12 weeks. TCR sequencing covered roughly 230 trial participants: roughly 200 given two doses of AZD1222 and 26 given two doses of MenACWY control vaccine. Trial participants were enrolled by age into 18-55, 56-69 and 70-plus year subgroups, with about 150, 28 and 57 TCR-sequenced participants respectively.

The CDR3 regions of human TCRbeta chains were analyzed by immunosequencing. The paper's data handling went like this. Repertoire TCRs were checked for matches against a reference library of SARS-CoV-2-specific TCRs that had been generated using the MIRA antigen-specificity platform. Breadth was defined as the fraction of unique TCRs that were SARS-CoV-2-associated. Depth was defined as the fraction of total T cells that were SARS-CoV-2-associated. Using the MIRA data, each spike-specific TCR was mapped to the spike region that the TCR reacts to and placed in a CD4 or CD8 class. Log10-transformed breadth and depth values were compared by one-way ANOVA with Sidak's multiple comparisons tests. TCRdb obtained this table from immuneACCESS and retained in-frame rearrangements with V and J assigned. These tables miss some clones; where compared with another copy, unresolved V genes account for less than half of the shortfall, and the remainder is unexplained. The D gene and trimming were derived from the DNA, and the V and J assignments and clone size from that table. The sample table records 89,000 or so clones; about 90% of these occur just once. The ten largest clones capture 16% of the sample.

As concerns this clone: No cognate antigen has been identified for it. Base qualities were left out, and no much larger clone turns up one base away.

Overall study outcomes, separate from this receptor: Conclusions about previously exposed vaccinees are limited because only a handful of AZD1222 recipients were SARS-CoV-2 seropositive at baseline. Because no samples from the day 14 peak response were available, repertoires could be characterized only after the peak T cell response. The whole spike protein was spanned by vaccine-associated CD4 TCRs, and dominant responses were seen in regions 160-218 and 743-854. In the small 56-69-year group, the increase in depth fell short of significance, most likely because of low power. Participants were mostly white British and included more females than males, and it was suggested by the authors that clonal diversity may have been underestimated. Spike-specific TCR breadth and depth rose significantly after two AZD1222 doses compared with day 0 and with MenACWY recipients. Nearly half of unique spike-specific TCRs reportedly recognized epitopes outside regions mutated in the B.1.351 and B.1.1.7 variants.

The CDR3 measures 14 amino acids from cysteine to phenylalanine. CDR3 DNA only is kept here, 42 bases in frame from base 1. CDR1 and CDR2 are drawn from the germline V gene: SGHRS, YFSETQ. V and J lose 0 bases and 2 bases, and a span of 5 bases separates them. Interpreted using the paper, the time point label stands for: baseline before first vaccination. Vaccinee samples were obtained from the UK trials COV001 and COV002, which included a single-blind randomized controlled phase 2/3 trial of AZD1222 (ChAdOx1 nCoV-19) in healthy adults. For TCRbeta chain sequencing, PBMC samples were collected from trial participants at day 0 and at day 28 after the second dose.

This TCR was sampled from an adult in good health. Recombination linked TRBV5-1 to TRBJ2-2; the D gene identity is not certain. The input for sequencing was peripheral blood, taken on day 0 of AZD1222 vaccination. The sequenced DNA is TGCGCCAGCAGCTTGGCCGTCAACACCGGGGAGCTGTTTTTT. Translation gives CASSLAVNTGELFF.